This T cell receptor (beta chain) was found in a study of T cell changes during pregnancy in multiple sclerosis. Generated by immunoSEQ multiplex PCR, the TCRdb table keeps only in-frame clones and is missing some. The sample carries around 63,000 clones, 92% recorded once. The CDR3 covers 12 residues. The V gene's germline CDR1 is SEHNR and CDR2 FQNEAQ (reference sequence). V lost 8 bases and J lost 3, with 11 bases in between. The sequenced sample was peripheral blood, obtained after pregnancy. The V call is TRBV7-9, the J call TRBJ2-7; D may be TRBD2 (6 bases). This sequence originates from a female donor with multiple sclerosis, enrolled in a pregnancy study. CDR3 in DNA: TGTGCCAGCTCTGTGCGGGGCTACGAGCAGTACTTC. Amino acid sequence: CASSVRGYEQYF.